This is a list of T cell receptor beta chains from one sample in a study of molecular identifiers for immune sequencing clone quantification. MiXCR, run by TCRdb on the PCR reads, gives a single entry per CDR3 protein. Here the sample spans about 510,000 distinct CDR3 sequences, over 20% being singletons. Sequenced sample: naive CD8+ T cells from blood, with Jurkat cell RNA spiked in. These receptors came from a human donor in good health. Some libraries in this study had Jurkat cell RNA spiked in. The CDR3 runs from the conserved cysteine through the conserved F or W. Each record gives: clone size, J gene, D gene, V gene, CDR3 protein, CDR3 DNA. The D gene is left open where the match is weak. Rows may omit the clone size; those that give it use once, few, many or a size class.

abundance: .; j_gene: TRBJ1-1; d_gene: .; v_gene: TRBV14; CDR3aa: CASSRDWPFTEAFF; CDR3nt: TGTGCCAGCAGCCGAGACTGGCCGTTCACTGAAGCTTTCTTT
abundance: .; j_gene: TRBJ2-7; d_gene: .; v_gene: TRBV7-9; CDR3aa: CASSLGLTYGQYF; CDR3nt: TGTGCCAGCAGTCTCGGTCTCACCTACGGGCAGTACTTC
abundance: .; j_gene: TRBJ2-3; d_gene: .; v_gene: TRBV4-1; CDR3aa: CASSREDRRTSTDTQYF; CDR3nt: TGCGCCAGCAGCCGAGAGGACAGAAGAACTAGCACAGATACGCAGTATTTT
abundance: .; j_gene: TRBJ2-7; d_gene: TRBD1; v_gene: TRBV7-9; CDR3aa: CASSGQDLSYEQYF; CDR3nt: TGTGCCAGCAGCGGACAGGACCTCTCCTACGAGCAGTACTTC
abundance: .; j_gene: TRBJ2-5; d_gene: .; v_gene: TRBV7-9; CDR3aa: CASSLSAQDQETQYF; CDR3nt: TGTGCCAGCAGCTTATCGGCGCAGGACCAAGAGACCCAGTACTTC
abundance: few; j_gene: TRBJ2-3; d_gene: .; v_gene: TRBV4-3; CDR3aa: CASSQDRQGRGTDTQYF; CDR3nt: TGCGCCAGCAGCCAAGATAGGCAGGGAAGAGGCACAGATACGCAGTATTTT
abundance: few; j_gene: TRBJ2-3; d_gene: .; v_gene: TRBV5-8; CDR3aa: CASSLRQEYPDTQYF; CDR3nt: TGTGCCAGCAGCTTGCGGCAGGAGTACCCAGATACGCAGTATTTT
abundance: few; j_gene: TRBJ2-1; d_gene: TRBD2; v_gene: TRBV29-1; CDR3aa: CSDGLAGRDEQFF; CDR3nt: TGCAGCGATGGACTAGCCGGTAGAGATGAGCAGTTCTTC
abundance: .; j_gene: TRBJ2-1; d_gene: TRBD2; v_gene: TRBV7-6; CDR3aa: CASSHNIIAGESSSYNEQFF; CDR3nt: TGTGCCAGCAGCCATAATATAATAGCGGGGGAATCGAGCTCCTACAATGAGCAGTTCTTC
abundance: many; j_gene: TRBJ1-5; d_gene: TRBD1; v_gene: TRBV27; CDR3aa: CASSHDRGSQPQHF; CDR3nt: TGTGCCAGCAGCCACGACAGGGGCTCTCAGCCCCAGCATTTT
abundance: many; j_gene: TRBJ2-1; d_gene: .; v_gene: TRBV7-9; CDR3aa: CASSLAGSSYNEQFF; CDR3nt: TGTGCCAGCAGCTTGGCGGGGAGCTCCTACAATGAGCAGTTCTTC
abundance: many; j_gene: TRBJ2-5; d_gene: TRBD2; v_gene: TRBV14; CDR3aa: CASSHSGRSETQYF; CDR3nt: TGTGCCAGCAGCCACAGCGGGAGGTCGGAGACCCAGTACTTC
abundance: few; j_gene: TRBJ2-3; d_gene: .; v_gene: TRBV6-5; CDR3aa: CASSFEGGVADTQYF; CDR3nt: TGTGCCAGCAGCTTTGAGGGGGGAGTGGCAGATACGCAGTATTTT
abundance: many; j_gene: TRBJ2-3; d_gene: TRBD2; v_gene: TRBV4-3; CDR3aa: CASSQESSGGITSTDTQYF; CDR3nt: TGCGCCAGCAGCCAAGAGTCTAGCGGGGGGATTACTAGCACAGATACGCAGTATTTT